The clone carrying this T cell receptor beta chain occurred many times. The source material, RNA transcripts, was used to amplify TCR beta CDR3 regions. When the TCR CDR3 underwent first-round RT-PCR, the HTBI primer set was used. Each CDR3 protein is one row after TCRdb ran MiXCR on the multiplex PCR reads. Among fewer than 650,000 distinct CDR3 sequences listed, about 15% were seen once. The V and J ends lost 5 bases and 6 bases, in that order; junction bases with no gene match: 13. The V gene's germline CDR1 is MNHNS and CDR2 SASEGT. The CDR3 totals 15 residues. This entry is derived from a study of T cells in Graves' hyperthyroidism and ophthalmopathy.

This receptor was taken from a woman in her 30s with Graves' hyperthyroidism that later progressed to Graves' ophthalmopathy. This chain links TRBV6-1 with TRBJ2-7, with 7 positions matching TRBD1. The sequencing sample was made of blood. CDR3 in DNA: TGTGCCAGCAGTACCGGGACAGAGAGCTTCCGCGAGCAGTACTTC. It encodes CASSTGTESFREQYF.